This is a list of T cell receptor beta chains from one sample in a study of cytomegalovirus exposure and HLA in healthy donors. Some clones are missing from TCRdb's copy, which holds only in-frame ones; the method was immunoSEQ multiplex PCR. The table has 170,000 or so clones, about 85% seen once; the top ten hold about 16%. The sample taken for sequencing was PBMCs. These receptors came from a man younger than 35 in good health and CMV-seropositive. The CDR3 runs from the conserved cysteine through the conserved F or W. D genes are given only for firm matches. Rows may omit the clone size; those that give it use once, few, many or a size class.

V: TRBV7-3; D: TRBD2; J: TRBJ2-3; size: .; CDR3: CASSITSGGARGEDTQYF; DNA: TGTGCCAGCAGCATCACTAGCGGGGGGGCCAGAGGTGAAGATACGCAGTATTTT
V: TRBV29-1; D: TRBD1; J: TRBJ2-7; size: .; CDR3: CSVGTGVEQYF; DNA: TGCAGCGTTGGGACAGGGGTCGAGCAGTACTTC
V: TRBV18; D: .; J: TRBJ1-3; size: .; CDR3: CASSPPGNRDRNTIYF; DNA: TGTGCCAGCTCACCACCGGGAAACAGGGATAGAAACACCATATATTTT
V: TRBV13; D: .; J: TRBJ2-5; size: .; CDR3: CASSTRGGFQETQYF; DNA: TGTGCCAGCAGCACCCGAGGGGGTTTCCAAGAGACCCAGTACTTC
V: TRBV4-1; D: TRBD1; J: TRBJ2-7; size: .; CDR3: CASSRRVPEQGGSYEQYF; DNA: TGCGCCAGCAGCAGACGGGTTCCGGAACAGGGGGGATCCTACGAGCAGTACTTC
V: TRBV5-6; D: .; J: TRBJ2-7; size: few; CDR3: CASSLGGSSYEQYF; DNA: TGTGCCAGCAGCTTGGGAGGGAGCTCCTACGAGCAGTACTTC
V: TRBV28; D: TRBD1; J: TRBJ1-4; size: .; CDR3: CASTPGDRGREKLFF; DNA: TGTGCCAGCACCCCTGGGGACAGGGGAAGAGAAAAACTGTTTTTT
V: TRBV6-5; D: TRBD2; J: TRBJ2-7; size: few; CDR3: CASSLSLTSGPYEQYF; DNA: TGTGCCAGCAGTTTAAGCTTGACTAGCGGACCCTACGAGCAGTACTTC
V: TRBV28; D: .; J: TRBJ1-2; size: .; CDR3: CASSSGARYYGYTF; DNA: TGTGCCAGCAGTTCAGGGGCCCGCTACTATGGCTACACCTTC
V: TRBV5-6; D: .; J: TRBJ2-1; size: .; CDR3: CASSLEERDKTHSYNEQFF; DNA: TGTGCCAGCAGCTTGGAGGAGCGGGACAAAACCCATTCCTACAATGAGCAGTTCTTC
V: TRBV5-5; D: .; J: TRBJ1-1; size: .; CDR3: CASSLAVRLMNTEAFF; DNA: TGTGCCAGCAGCTTGGCGGTGCGCTTAATGAACACTGAAGCTTTCTTT
V: TRBV5-1; D: TRBD2; J: TRBJ2-3; size: .; CDR3: CASSFRSGGAGADTQYF; DNA: TGCGCCAGCAGCTTTAGAAGCGGGGGGGCCGGCGCAGATACGCAGTATTTT
V: TRBV27; D: .; J: TRBJ1-1; size: .; CDR3: CASLPYGGDTEAFF; DNA: TGTGCCAGCTTACCGTATGGGGGGGACACTGAAGCTTTCTTT
V: TRBV2; D: TRBD1; J: TRBJ1-1; size: .; CDR3: CASSTGGMNTEAFF; DNA: TGTGCCAGCAGTACAGGGGGGATGAACACTGAAGCTTTCTTT
V: TRBV19; D: TRBD1; J: TRBJ1-2; size: few; CDR3: CASSPRDRETYGYTF; DNA: TGTGCCAGTAGTCCTCGGGACAGGGAAACCTATGGCTACACCTTC
V: TRBV2; D: TRBD1; J: TRBJ2-3; size: .; CDR3: CASMDRDRGFTDTQYF; DNA: TGTGCCAGCATGGACCGGGACAGAGGTTTCACAGATACGCAGTATTTT
V: TRBV29-1; D: TRBD1; J: TRBJ1-5; size: few; CDR3: CSAGTGNQPQHF; DNA: TGCAGCGCCGGGACAGGGAATCAGCCCCAGCATTTT
V: TRBV28; D: .; J: TRBJ1-2; size: .; CDR3: CASSAGLAYGYTF; DNA: TGTGCCAGCAGTGCGGGACTTGCCTATGGCTACACCTTC
V: TRBV29-1; D: .; J: TRBJ2-1; size: .; CDR3: CSVDSTGSYNEQFF; DNA: TGCAGCGTTGATAGTACGGGCTCCTACAATGAGCAGTTCTTC
V: TRBV6-1; D: .; J: TRBJ2-7; size: .; CDR3: CASSYENEQYF; DNA: TGTGCCAGCAGTTACGAGAACGAGCAGTACTTC
V: TRBV6-1; D: .; J: TRBJ1-2; size: .; CDR3: CASSEAEYGYTF; DNA: TGTGCCAGCAGTGAAGCGGAGTATGGCTACACCTTC
V: TRBV27; D: TRBD2; J: TRBJ2-3; size: .; CDR3: CASSSDRLAGGLDTQYF; DNA: TGTGCCAGCAGTTCCGACAGACTAGCGGGAGGGCTGGATACGCAGTATTTT